Included here is one TCR beta chain sequence, with context. In the study's own analysis: The authors estimated nucleated cell counts from reference gene primer amplification. Sequencing used immunoSEQ multiplex PCR; TCRdb keeps in-frame clones, though not all of them. The V and J calls and clone size come from that table; D and trimming were worked out from the DNA. Altogether about 83,000 clones are present, more than 75% being singletons, with the ten largest covering less than 20%. The data originate from a study of blood T cell repertoires in COVID-19. The wider study: Acute and convalescent COVID-19 specimens originated in the United States, Italy and Spain.

The V gene's germline CDR1 is LNHDA and CDR2 SQIVND (reference sequence). Trimming pared 5 bases from V and 4 bases from J, leaving 17 bases between. This CDR3 spans 15 amino acids. This receptor was identified in a woman of 80 years or more with active or convalescent COVID-19. The material sequenced was peripheral blood. J is TRBJ1-2 and V is TRBV19; maybe TRBD1 (6 bases). CDR3 nucleotides: TGTGCCAGTAGTCCGGACAGTGGCCGCTCCTATGGCTACACCTTC. As protein: CASSPDSGRSYGYTF.